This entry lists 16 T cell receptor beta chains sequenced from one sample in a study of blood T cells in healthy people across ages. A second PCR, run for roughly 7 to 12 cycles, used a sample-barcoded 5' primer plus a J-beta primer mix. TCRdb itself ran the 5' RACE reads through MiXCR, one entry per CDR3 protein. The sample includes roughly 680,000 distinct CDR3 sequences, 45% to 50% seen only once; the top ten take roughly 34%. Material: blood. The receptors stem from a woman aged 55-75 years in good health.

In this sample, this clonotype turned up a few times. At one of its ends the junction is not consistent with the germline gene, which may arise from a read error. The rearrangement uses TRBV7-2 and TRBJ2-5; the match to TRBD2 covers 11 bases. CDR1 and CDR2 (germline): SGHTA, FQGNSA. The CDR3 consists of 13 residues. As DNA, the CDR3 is TGTGCCAGCAGATTAGCGGGAGGGTCCCCGCAGTACTTC. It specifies CASRLAGGSPQYF.

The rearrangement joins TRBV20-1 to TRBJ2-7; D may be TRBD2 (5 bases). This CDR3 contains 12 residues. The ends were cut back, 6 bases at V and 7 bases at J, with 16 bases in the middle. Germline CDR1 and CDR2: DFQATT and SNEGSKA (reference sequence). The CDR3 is CSAPAVSNEQYF. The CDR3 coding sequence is TGCAGTGCCCCAGCGGTAAGCAATGAGCAGTACTTC.

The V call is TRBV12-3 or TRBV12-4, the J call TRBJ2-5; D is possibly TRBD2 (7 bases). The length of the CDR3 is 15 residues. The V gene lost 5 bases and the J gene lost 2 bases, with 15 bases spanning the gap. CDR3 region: CASSPSRGLQETQYF. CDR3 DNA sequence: TGTGCCAGCAGTCCGTCGCGGGGGCTACAAGAGACCCAGTACTTC.

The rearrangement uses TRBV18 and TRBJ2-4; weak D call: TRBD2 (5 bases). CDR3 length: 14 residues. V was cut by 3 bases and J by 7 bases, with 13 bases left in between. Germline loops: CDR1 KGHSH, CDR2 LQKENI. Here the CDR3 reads CASSPVGSGNIQYF. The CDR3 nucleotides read TGTGCCAGCTCACCGGTGGGGAGCGGCAACATTCAGTACTTC.

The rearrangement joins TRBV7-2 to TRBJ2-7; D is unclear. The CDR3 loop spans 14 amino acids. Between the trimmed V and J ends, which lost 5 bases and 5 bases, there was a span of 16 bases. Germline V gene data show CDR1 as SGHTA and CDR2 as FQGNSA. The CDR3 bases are TGTGCCAGCAGCCGCCGGTCCCAGAACAACGAGCAGTACTTC. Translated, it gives CASSRRSQNNEQYF. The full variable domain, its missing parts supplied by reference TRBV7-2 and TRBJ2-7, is GAGVSQSPSNKVTEKGKDVELRCDPISGHTALYWYRQSLGQGLEFLIYFQGNSAPDKSGLPSDRFSAERTGGSVSTLTIQRTQQEDSAVYLCASSRRSQNNEQYFGPGTRLTVT.

This CDR3 reads CASSLGTGGPFSYNEQFF. The CDR3 DNA is TGTGCCAGCAGCCTCGGGACAGGGGGCCCTTTTTCCTACAATGAGCAGTTCTTC. The chain uses TRBV6-1 and TRBJ2-1; TRBD1 aligns across 12 bases. The CDR3 runs 18 residues. CDR1 is MNHNS and CDR2 is SASEGT in the germline V gene. V lost 6 bases to trimming and J lost 1 base; unmatched junction nucleotides: 10.

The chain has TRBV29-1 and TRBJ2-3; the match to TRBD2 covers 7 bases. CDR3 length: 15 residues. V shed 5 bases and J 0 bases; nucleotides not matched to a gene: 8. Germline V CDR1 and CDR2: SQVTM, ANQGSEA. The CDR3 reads CSVPGGSSSTDTQYF. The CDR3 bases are TGCAGCGTTCCCGGGGGGAGTAGTAGCACAGATACGCAGTATTTT.

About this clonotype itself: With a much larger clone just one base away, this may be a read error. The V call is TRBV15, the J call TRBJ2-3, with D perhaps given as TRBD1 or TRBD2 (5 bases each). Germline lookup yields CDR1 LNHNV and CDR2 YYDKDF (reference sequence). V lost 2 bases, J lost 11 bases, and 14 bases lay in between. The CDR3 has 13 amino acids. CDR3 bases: TGTGCCACCAGCAGAACCGGGACCCGACAGCAGTATTTT. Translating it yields CATSRTGTRQQYF.

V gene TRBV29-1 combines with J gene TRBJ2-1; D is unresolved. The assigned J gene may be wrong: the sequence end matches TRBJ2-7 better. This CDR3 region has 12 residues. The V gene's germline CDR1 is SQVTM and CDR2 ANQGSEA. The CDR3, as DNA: TGCAGCGTTGGGGTCTCCTACAATGAGCAGTACTTC. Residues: CSVGVSYNEQYF.

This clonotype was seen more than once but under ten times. This CDR3 is CASSEDLAGVAYNEQFF. The CDR3 nucleotides read TGTGCCAGCAGTGAAGATCTGGCGGGAGTAGCATACAATGAGCAGTTCTTC. The J gene is TRBJ2-1, the V gene TRBV2, with 7 bases aligning to TRBD2. The CDR3 runs to 17 residues. Germline V gives CDR1 SNHLY, CDR2 FYNNEI. The V gene end was trimmed by 1 base and the J gene end by 4 bases; junction bases not matched to a gene: 10.

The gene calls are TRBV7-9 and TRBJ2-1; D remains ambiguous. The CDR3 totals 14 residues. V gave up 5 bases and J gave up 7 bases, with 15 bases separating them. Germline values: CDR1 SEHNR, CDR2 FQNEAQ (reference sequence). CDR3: CASSPEAFSNEQFF. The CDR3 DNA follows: TGTGCCAGCAGCCCTGAGGCCTTCTCAAATGAGCAGTTCTTC.

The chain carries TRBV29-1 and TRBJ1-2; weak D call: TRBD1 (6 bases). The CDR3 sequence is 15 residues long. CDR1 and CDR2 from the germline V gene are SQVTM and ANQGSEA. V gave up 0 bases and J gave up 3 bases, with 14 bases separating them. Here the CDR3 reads CSVEDVWEGDYGYTF. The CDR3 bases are TGCAGCGTTGAAGACGTTTGGGAGGGGGACTATGGCTACACCTTC.

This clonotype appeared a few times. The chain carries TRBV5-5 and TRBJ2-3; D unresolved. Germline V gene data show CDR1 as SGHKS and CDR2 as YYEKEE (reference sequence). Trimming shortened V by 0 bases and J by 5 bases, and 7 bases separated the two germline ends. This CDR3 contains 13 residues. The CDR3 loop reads CASSLEALDTQYF. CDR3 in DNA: TGTGCCAGCAGCTTGGAGGCGCTAGATACGCAGTATTTT.

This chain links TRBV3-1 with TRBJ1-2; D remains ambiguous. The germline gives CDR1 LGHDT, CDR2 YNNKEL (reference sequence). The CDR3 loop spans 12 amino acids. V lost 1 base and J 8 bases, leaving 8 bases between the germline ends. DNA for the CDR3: TGTGCCAGCAGCCAAGGCCAGGAGGGCTACACCTTC. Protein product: CASSQGQEGYTF. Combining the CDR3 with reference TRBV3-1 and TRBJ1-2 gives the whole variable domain DTAVSQTPKYLVTQMGNDKSIKCEQNLGHDTMYWYKQDSKKFLKIMFSYNNKELIINETVPNRFSPKSPDKAHLNLHINSLELGDSAVYFCASSQGQEGYTFGSGTRLTVV.

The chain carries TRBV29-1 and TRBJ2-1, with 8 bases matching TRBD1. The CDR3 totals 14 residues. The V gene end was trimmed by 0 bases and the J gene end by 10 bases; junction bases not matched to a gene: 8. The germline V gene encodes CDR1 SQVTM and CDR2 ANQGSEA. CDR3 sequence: CSVEDDRGVHEQFF. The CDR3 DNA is TGCAGCGTTGAAGACGACAGGGGAGTACACGAGCAGTTCTTC.

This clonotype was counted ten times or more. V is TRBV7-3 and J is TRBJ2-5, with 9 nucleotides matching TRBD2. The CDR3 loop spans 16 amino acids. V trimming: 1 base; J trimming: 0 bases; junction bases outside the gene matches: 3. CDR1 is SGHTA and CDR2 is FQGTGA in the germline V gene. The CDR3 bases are TGTGCCAGCAGCTTAAAGGCTAGCGGGAACCAAGAGACCCAGTACTTC. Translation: CASSLKASGNQETQYF.